This T cell receptor beta chain was identified in a study of T cell responses to AZD1222 COVID-19 vaccine. Clones were sequenced by immunoSEQ multiplex PCR, and TCRdb holds only the in-frame ones, with some missing. The sample shows some 170,000 clones, about 91% of them seen only once. Study-level findings and limits: Donors skewed white British and female; clonal diversity was possibly underestimated. Among spike-specific TCRs, nearly half reportedly target unmutated variant regions. Spike-specific TCR breadth rose after two AZD1222 doses, and depth rose as well.

V was shortened by 0 bases and J by 1 base, with 12 bases between the two germline ends. CDR3 length equals 16 residues. The germline CDR1 and CDR2 sequences are MNHEY and SVGEGT. With regard to this clone: What it binds is not known.

The V call is TRBV6-2 or TRBV6-3, the J call TRBJ1-1, with D tentatively TRBD1 (5 bases). The TCR comes from an adult in good health. This material consisted of peripheral blood, taken on day 0 of MenACWY control vaccination. CDR3 nucleotides: TGTGCCAGCAGTTACTCGAGAGGGCAGGGGAACACTGAAGCTTTCTTT. Translating gives CASSYSRGQGNTEAFF.